This record concerns one T cell receptor (beta chain) sequence. This entry comes from a study of identical twins. TCRdb reanalysed the 5' RACE reads using MiXCR and keeps one entry per CDR3 protein. The repertoire holds about 790,000 distinct CDR3 sequences, with about 20% as singletons. Deletions cut 5 bases from V and 4 bases from J, with 14 bases between. The germline V gene encodes CDR1 MNHNS and CDR2 SASEGT. This CDR3 is built from 14 residues. The data also belong to a second study, concerning T cells expressing NK-cell markers.

This TCR derives from a woman aged 18-29 years in good health. The sequenced material came from PBMCs. The chain joins TRBV6-1 to TRBJ2-5; maybe TRBD1 (6 bases). CDR3: CASSQGTGLETQYF. The CDR3 DNA follows: TGTGCCAGCAGTCAGGGAACAGGGTTAGAGACCCAGTACTTC.